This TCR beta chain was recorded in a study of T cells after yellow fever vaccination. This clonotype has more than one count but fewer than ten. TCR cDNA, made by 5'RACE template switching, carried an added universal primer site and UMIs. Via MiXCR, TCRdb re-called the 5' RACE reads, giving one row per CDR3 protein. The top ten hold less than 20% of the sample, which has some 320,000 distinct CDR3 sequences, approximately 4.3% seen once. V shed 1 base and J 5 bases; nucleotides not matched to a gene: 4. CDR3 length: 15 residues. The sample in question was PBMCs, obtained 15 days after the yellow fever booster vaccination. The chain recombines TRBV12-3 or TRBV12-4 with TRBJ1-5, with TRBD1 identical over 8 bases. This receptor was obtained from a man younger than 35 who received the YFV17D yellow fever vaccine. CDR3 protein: CASSLGDRRHQPQHF. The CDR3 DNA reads TGTGCCAGCAGTTTAGGGGACAGGAGGCATCAGCCCCAGCATTTT.